The sample holds many counts of the clone carrying this T cell receptor beta chain. Its antigen is as yet unknown. This sample is drawn from a study of T-cell reconstitution after alpha-beta-depleted transplantation in children. General study results and limits: Surviving thymic progenitors and recipient T cells were the source of high TCRbeta diversity at day 60 in some patients. Expanded clones from the graft, numbering several hundred, reportedly supplied alpha-beta T cells about two months after transplant. Newly produced T cells mostly provided counts and TCRbeta diversity after one year, as hyperexpanded clones declined.

Unique molecular identifiers tagged the TCRbeta library. TCRdb ran MiXCR on the PCR reads and lists one entry per CDR3 protein. The table lists around 450,000 distinct CDR3 sequences, roughly 17% of them singletons, with about 32% in the top ten. There are 13 residues in the CDR3. Germline CDR1 is KGHDR and CDR2 is SFDVKD. Trimming pared 1 base from V and 2 bases from J, leaving 3 bases between. The source material was PBMCs, mostly from graft donor cells, sampled 360 days after TCRalphabeta/CD19-depleted stem cell transplant. The V call is TRBV24-1, the J call TRBJ2-3; D unresolved. The TCR comes from a boy in the first two years of life who had a stem cell transplant for Wiskott-Aldrich syndrome, so the T cells may come from the graft donor. DNA for the CDR3: TGTGCCACCAGTGATTTTCCCACAGATACGCAGTATTTT. Translated, it gives CATSDFPTDTQYF.